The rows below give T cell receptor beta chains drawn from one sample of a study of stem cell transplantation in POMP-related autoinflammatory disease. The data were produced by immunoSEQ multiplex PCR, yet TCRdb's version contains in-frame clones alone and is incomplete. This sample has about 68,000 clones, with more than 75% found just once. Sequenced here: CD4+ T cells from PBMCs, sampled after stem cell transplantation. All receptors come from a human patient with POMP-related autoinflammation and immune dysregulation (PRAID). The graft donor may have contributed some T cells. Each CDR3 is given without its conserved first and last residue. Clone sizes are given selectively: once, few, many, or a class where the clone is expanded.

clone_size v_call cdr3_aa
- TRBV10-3 AIRERGNSPLH
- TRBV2 ASSEDRGYGYT
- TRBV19 ASSHEGQVGRWGQPQH
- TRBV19 ASTQRGQGSSGANVLT
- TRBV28 ASSPTANYGYT
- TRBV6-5 ASSSGQGVFTEAF
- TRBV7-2 ASSLVNRADTQY
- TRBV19 ASSGTGVAGELF
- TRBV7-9 ASNSRGGGARETQY
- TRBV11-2 ASSLGGQETQY
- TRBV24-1 ATSDISGRAGETQY
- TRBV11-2 ASSFNREGTEAF
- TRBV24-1 ATSDYQMSLAKNIQY
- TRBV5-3 ARSLAGSPNTGELF
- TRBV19 ASSTRLGATNEKLF
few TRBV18 ASSPNKSSPLH
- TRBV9 ASRGTPNTGELF
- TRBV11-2 ASSLPGSDTQY
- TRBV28 ASSRLAGPYEQY
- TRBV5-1 ASSLAGGYGYT
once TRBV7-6 ASSLTSGPTDTQY
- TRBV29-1 SVESGLAYAF
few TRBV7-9 ASSSSNSPLH
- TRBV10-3 AISESGWAGANVLT
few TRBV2 ASSERETGELF
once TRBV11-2 ASSPRPSYNEQF
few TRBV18 ASSSLEVNTIY
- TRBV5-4 ASSSALAGGGYEQF
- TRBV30 AWGPDYNSPLH
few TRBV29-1 SVRRRQGGLETQY
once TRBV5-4 ASSSDRESFSAGELF
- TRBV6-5 ASRASETQY
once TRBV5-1 ASSTGRNYEQY
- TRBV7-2 ASSLVLDSPLH
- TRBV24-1 ATSESTGGPTEAF
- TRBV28 ASSSTKEAGTVNSPLH
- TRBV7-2 ASSLTPAGGTDTQY
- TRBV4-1 ASSQVTAYQETQY
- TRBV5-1 ATARQGGEKLF
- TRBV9 ASSVGLAGGHDEQF
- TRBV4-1 ASRQTWTASGELF
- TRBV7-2 ASSPRGGGNTIY
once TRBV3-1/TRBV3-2 ASSQGRGRPQH
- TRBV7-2 ASSPSPKDEQY